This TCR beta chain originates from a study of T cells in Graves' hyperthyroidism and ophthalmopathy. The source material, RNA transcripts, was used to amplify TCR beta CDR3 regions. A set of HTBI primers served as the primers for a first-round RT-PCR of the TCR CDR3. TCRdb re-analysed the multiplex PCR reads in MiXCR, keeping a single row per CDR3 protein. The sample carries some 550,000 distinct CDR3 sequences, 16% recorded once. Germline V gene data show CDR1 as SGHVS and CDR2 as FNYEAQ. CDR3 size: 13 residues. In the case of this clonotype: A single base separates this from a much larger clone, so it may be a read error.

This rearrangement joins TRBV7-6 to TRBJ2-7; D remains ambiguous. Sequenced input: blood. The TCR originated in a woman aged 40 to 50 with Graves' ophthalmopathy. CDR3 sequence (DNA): TGTGCCAGCAGCCCAAGGGCCCACTACGAGCAGCACTTC. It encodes CASSPRAHYEQHF.